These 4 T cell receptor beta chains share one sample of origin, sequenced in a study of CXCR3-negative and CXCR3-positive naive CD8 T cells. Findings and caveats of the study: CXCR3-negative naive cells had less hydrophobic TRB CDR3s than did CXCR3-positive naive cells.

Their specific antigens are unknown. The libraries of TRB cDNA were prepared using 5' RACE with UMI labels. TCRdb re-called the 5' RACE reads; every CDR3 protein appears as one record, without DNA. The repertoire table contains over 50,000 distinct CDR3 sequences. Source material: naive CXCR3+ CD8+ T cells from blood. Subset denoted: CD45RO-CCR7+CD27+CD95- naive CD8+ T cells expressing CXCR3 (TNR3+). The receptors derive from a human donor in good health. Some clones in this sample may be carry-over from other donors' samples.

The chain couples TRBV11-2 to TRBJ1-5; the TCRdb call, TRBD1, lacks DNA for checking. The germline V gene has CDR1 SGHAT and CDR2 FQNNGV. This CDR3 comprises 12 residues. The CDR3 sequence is CASSLSGQPQHF. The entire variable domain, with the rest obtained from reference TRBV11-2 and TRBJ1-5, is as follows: EAGVAQSPRYKIIEKRQSVAFWCNPISGHATLYWYQQILGQGPKLLIQFQNNGVVDDSQLPKDRFSAERLKGVDSTLKIQPAKLEDSAVYLCASSLSGQPQHFGDGTRLSIL.

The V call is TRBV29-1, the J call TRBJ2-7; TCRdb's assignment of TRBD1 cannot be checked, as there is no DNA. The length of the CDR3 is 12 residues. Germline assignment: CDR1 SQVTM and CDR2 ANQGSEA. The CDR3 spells CSYRDREHEQYF.

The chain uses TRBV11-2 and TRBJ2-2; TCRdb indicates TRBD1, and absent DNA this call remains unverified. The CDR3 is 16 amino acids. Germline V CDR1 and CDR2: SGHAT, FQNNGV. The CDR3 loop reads CASSHNTGPGTGELFF.

CDR3: CASSDLPRLASSGANVLTF. The chain joins TRBV7-6 to TRBJ2-6; checking the TCRdb D call of TRBD2 is not possible without DNA. The CDR3 sequence is 19 residues long. Germline-derived CDR1 and CDR2 are SGHVS and FNYEAQ.